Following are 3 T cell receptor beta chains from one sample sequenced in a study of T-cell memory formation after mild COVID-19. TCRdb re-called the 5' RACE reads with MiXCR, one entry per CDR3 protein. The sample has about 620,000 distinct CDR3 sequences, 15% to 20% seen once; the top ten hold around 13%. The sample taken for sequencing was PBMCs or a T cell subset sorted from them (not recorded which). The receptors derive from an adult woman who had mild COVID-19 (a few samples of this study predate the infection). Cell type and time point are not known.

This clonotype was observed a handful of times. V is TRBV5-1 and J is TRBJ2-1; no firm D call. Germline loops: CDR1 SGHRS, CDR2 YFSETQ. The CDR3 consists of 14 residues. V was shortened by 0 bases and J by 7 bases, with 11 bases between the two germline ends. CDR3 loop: CASSLASAPNEQFF. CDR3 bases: TGCGCCAGCAGCTTGGCCTCTGCCCCAAATGAGCAGTTCTTC.

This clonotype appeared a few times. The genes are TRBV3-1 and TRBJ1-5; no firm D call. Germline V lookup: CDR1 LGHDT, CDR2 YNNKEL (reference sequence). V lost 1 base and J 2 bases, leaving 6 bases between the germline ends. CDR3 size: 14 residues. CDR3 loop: CASSQVNGNQPQHF. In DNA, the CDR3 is TGTGCCAGCAGCCAAGTAAATGGCAATCAGCCCCAGCATTTT.

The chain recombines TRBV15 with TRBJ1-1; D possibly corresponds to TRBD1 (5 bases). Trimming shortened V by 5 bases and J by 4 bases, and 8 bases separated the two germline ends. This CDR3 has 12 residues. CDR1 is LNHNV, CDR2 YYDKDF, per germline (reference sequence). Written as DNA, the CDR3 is TGTGCCACCAGCTGGGGACCCACTGAAGCTTTCTTT. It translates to CATSWGPTEAFF.